The T cell receptor (beta chain) described here comes from a study of T cell repertoires in cytomegalovirus infection. Study context: CMV infection together with matching HLA type was indicated by public TCR beta signatures. Whole-study results and caveats: The study identified carriers of CMV plus the relevant HLA from cumulative public TCR beta family frequency. The ex vivo response was dominated by HLA-C-restricted CMV-specific TCR beta clonotypes.

With regard to this clonotype: Its target is not known.

MiXCR, applied by TCRdb to the reads, yields one record per CDR3 protein. The sample has some 180,000 distinct CDR3 sequences; roughly 9% are singletons. Germline values: CDR1 LNHDA, CDR2 SQIVND (reference sequence). The CDR3 loop spans 19 amino acids. Trimming took 4 bases from V and 1 from J; bases not matched to a gene: 11. This TCR was sampled from a human donor in good health (CMV status not recorded). Some clones in this sample may be carry-over from other donors' samples. The V gene is TRBV19, the J gene TRBJ2-3; 13 nucleotides align to TRBD2. Sample: PBMCs. CDR3 region: CASSKRTSGRLRGTDTQYF. In DNA form, the CDR3 reads TGTGCCAGTAGTAAACGGACTAGCGGGAGACTGAGGGGCACAGATACGCAGTATTTT.